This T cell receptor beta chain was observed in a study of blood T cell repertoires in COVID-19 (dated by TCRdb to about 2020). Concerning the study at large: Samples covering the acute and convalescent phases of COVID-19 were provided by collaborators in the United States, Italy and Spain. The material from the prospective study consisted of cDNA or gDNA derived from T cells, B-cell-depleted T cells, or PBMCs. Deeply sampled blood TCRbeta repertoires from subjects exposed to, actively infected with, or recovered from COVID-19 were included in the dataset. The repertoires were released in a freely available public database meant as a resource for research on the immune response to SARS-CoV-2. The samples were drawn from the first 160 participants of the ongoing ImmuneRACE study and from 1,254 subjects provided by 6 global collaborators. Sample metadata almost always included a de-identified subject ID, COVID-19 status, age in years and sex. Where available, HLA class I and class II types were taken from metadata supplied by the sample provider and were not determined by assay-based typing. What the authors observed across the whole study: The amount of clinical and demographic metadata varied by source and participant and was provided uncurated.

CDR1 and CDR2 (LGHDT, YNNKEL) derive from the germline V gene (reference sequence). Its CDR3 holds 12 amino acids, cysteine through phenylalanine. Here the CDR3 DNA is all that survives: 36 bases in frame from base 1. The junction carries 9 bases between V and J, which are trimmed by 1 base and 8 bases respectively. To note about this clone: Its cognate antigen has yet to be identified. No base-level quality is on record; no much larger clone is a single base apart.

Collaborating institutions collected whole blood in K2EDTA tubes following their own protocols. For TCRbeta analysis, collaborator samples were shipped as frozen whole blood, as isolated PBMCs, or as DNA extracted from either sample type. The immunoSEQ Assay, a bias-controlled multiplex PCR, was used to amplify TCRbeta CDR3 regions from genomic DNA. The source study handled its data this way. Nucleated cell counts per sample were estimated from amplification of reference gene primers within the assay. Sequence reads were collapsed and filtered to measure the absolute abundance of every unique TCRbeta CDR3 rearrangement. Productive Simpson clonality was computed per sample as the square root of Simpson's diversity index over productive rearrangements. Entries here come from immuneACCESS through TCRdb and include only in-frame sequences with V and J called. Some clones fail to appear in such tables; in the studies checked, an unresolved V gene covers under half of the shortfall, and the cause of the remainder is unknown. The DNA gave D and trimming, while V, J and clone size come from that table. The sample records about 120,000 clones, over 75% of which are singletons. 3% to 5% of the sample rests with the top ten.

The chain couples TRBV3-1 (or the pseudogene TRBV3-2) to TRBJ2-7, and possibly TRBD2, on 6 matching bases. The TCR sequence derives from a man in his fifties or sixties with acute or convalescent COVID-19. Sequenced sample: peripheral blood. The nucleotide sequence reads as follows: TGTGCCAGCAGCCAAGGGGAGGCGAAGCAGTACTTC. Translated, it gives CASSQGEAKQYF.